One sample yielded the 5 T cell receptor beta chains listed below, sequenced in a study of shared clonotypes between healthy human individuals (TCRdb year 2020). Receptor amplification or capture employed the immunoSEQ multiplex PCR assay. The table was pulled from immuneACCESS by TCRdb, which kept in-frame rearrangements only. Such tables lose some clones; where checked, under half of the loss comes from unresolved V genes, and the rest has no known cause. This sample holds about 530,000 clones; approximately 79% were observed only once. The ten largest clones add up to approximately 13% of the sample. What was sequenced was PBMCs. Receptors originate from a woman aged 40-49 years in good health. Some clones in this sample may be carry-over from other donors' samples.

The chain carries TRBV21-1 and TRBJ2-2. TRBV21-1 is described as a pseudogene. This CDR3 contains 14 residues. In DNA, the CDR3 is TGTGCCAGCATCCCAAGACCATACACCGGGGAGCTGTTTTTT. This translates into CASIPRPYTGELFF.

The chain has TRBV9 and TRBJ2-7; TRBD2 agrees at 9 bases. CDR1 SGDLS and CDR2 YYNGEE come from the germline V gene. Trimming removed 0 bases from V and 0 bases from J; junction bases left unmatched: 7. The CDR3 has 17 amino acids. The CDR3 bases are TGTGCCAGCAGCGTAGGAATCATTAGCGGGGGCTCCTACGAGCAGTACTTC. This translates into CASSVGIISGGSYEQYF.

The V call is TRBV5-1, the J call TRBJ2-7; TRBD2 might be the D (6 bases). V was pared by 4 bases and J by 7 bases, with 12 bases between. The CDR3 is 12 residues long. CDR1 and CDR2 (germline): SGHRS, YFSETQ. CDR3 DNA sequence: TGCGCCAGCAGCACCGGGACTCCTGAGCAGTACTTC. It translates to CASSTGTPEQYF.

This chain links TRBV29-1 with TRBJ2-7, with 8 bases identical to TRBD1. V trimming: 7 bases; J trimming: 4 bases; junction bases outside the gene matches: 9. This CDR3 spans 13 amino acids. Germline values: CDR1 SQVTM, CDR2 ANQGSEA. The CDR3 region is CSASIGQGYEQYF. Here the CDR3 DNA reads TGCAGCGCATCCATTGGACAGGGTTACGAGCAGTACTTC.

CDR3 protein: CASSPWQRDSDQPQHF. As DNA, the CDR3 is TGCGCCAGCAGCCCATGGCAGAGGGACAGCGATCAGCCCCAGCATTTT. This rearrangement joins TRBV5-1 to TRBJ1-5, with TRBD1 matching over 7 bases. The V and J ends lost 4 bases and 5 bases, in that order; junction bases with no gene match: 12. The germline gives CDR1 SGHRS, CDR2 YFSETQ. The CDR3 is made up of 16 amino acids.